This TCR beta chain was retrieved from a study of OX40 agonist ivuxolimab in advanced cancers. The protocol was immunoSEQ multiplex PCR, while the TCRdb copy is restricted to in-frame clones and leaves out a portion. This table holds some 95,000 clones, approximately 85% found once. CDR3 length equals 14 residues. V gave up 5 bases and J gave up 5 bases, with 15 bases separating them. CDR1 and CDR2 from the germline V gene are MGHRA and YSYEKL. The V and J genes are TRBV4-1 and TRBJ1-2, with TRBD1 as a possible D gene (5 bases). The clonotype comes from an adult with an advanced solid tumor such as melanoma, head and neck, liver or kidney cancer. Sample: CD4+ or CD8+ T cells sorted from blood, taken in a trial of the OX40 agonist ivuxolimab. CDR3 sequence reads: CASSARDVGYGYTF. CDR3 coding DNA: TGCGCCAGCAGCGCTCGGGACGTAGGTTATGGCTACACCTTC.